This T cell receptor (beta chain) was sequenced in a study of tumor-infiltrating lymphocytes in primary liver carcinoma. About the study: Sequencing of the samples generated roughly 3.5 to 7.13 million productive TCRbeta reads, with similar yields across tissue types. Study-level results: Tumors carried a top-250-clone fraction significantly exceeding that of blood (p = 0.039).

The length of the CDR3 is 13 residues. Germline V CDR1 and CDR2: SGHAT, FQNNGV. The investigators made TCR beta cDNA from roughly 0.55 ug total RNA, using a constant-region primer. What produced the TCR beta libraries was three nested multiplex PCR rounds using slightly modified ARM-PCR. The first two PCR rounds used TRBV1-TRBV30 primers with a Cbeta primer, about 9 cycles each. TCRdb itself ran the multiplex PCR reads through MiXCR, one entry per CDR3 protein. Counted here are approximately 320,000 distinct CDR3 sequences, around three fifths occurring once; the ten biggest clones make up more than 15%. The authors took blood RNA from unsorted whole blood and also extracted germline DNA. The patients lived with chronic HBV infection and had not yet received any treatment. A roughly 4-milliliter peripheral blood sample was collected before surgery. The table lists this clonotype with a few counts. Its antigen remains unknown. At one boundary the junction diverges from the germline segment, which might be a read error.

The clonotype was recovered from a woman aged 30 to 39 with primary liver carcinoma and hepatitis B virus infection. Material for sequencing was peripheral blood. The chain carries TRBV11-2 and TRBJ1-2; the D gene is possibly TRBD1 (6 bases). CDR3: CTSSLGGGYGYTF. CDR3 sequence (DNA): TGTACCAGCAGCTTAGGGGGGGGCTATGGCTACACCTTC.